This T cell receptor gamma chain was sequenced during a study of Vδ1+ human thymocytes (dated 2018 in TCRdb). Turning to the overall study: As a data resource, the study described the mRNA-level TRG and TRD CDR3 repertoires of highly purified Vdelta1+ thymocytes obtained from young children. The multiplex-based CDR3 amplicon strategy had previously been validated against 5'RACE-based CDR3 amplicon generation methods. General conclusions and limits of the study: No clustering by age or sex was observed, so analyses did not stratify donors by these variables. In contrast to oligoclonal peripheral blood repertoires, thymic TRG and TRD repertoires appeared to be highly polyclonal with Gaussian CDR3 length distributions. Despite high sort purity, 15% to 25% of thymic TRD sequences were Vdelta2 (and few Vdelta3), unlike peripheral blood Vdelta1+ controls. Many TRG clonotypes were found to be shared between donors (up to roughly 7x10^3), whereas TRD repertoires were found to be essentially private (max about 120 shared). Because unexpected Vdelta2 sequences could lead to misinterpretation of bulk repertoire data, the authors recommended using highly purified populations and single-cell validation.

RNA extraction was carried out with the RNeasy mini kit, and reverse transcription was then done using Superscript III. CDR3 amplicons were produced by multiplex PCR using pooled V-gene forward primers and a constant-region reverse primer with Illumina adaptor overhangs. After gel purification, the amplicons were indexed with Nextera index primers during 7 to 9 additional PCR cycles and then purified using AMPure XP beads. Libraries were sequenced on an Illumina MiSeq with paired-end 250 bp reads, dual indexing and 20% PhiX spike-in. On the authors' methods: Read quality was checked with FastQC, and TRG read pairs were merged using ea-utils fastq-join. IMGT/HighV-QUEST was used to annotate the sequences, only productive sequences with an unambiguous V-gene assignment were kept, and clonotypes were defined as sequences sharing an identical CDR3 sequence. Downstream analysis used VDJtools 1.1.1, tcR 2.2.3, Treemap and vegan Shannon diversity in R 3.4.4. TCRdb reran clone calling on the public reads with CATT; rows sharing one DNA sequence were then combined. The V and J calls follow TCRdb's processing rather than the paper's. The sample table contains 20,000 to 25,000 gamma-chain clones; only one count was recorded for around 15% of them. The top ten clones comprise roughly 2% of the sample.

This clone was seen a few times. Its specific antigen is unknown. The input lacks base qualities; no much larger clone sits a single base away. Thymic samples were depleted of alphabeta T cells, then CD3+ TCRVdelta1+ TCRVdelta2- thymocytes were FACS-sorted. A purity of about 98% to 99.6% was achieved for sorted Vdelta1+ thymocytes. The thymic specimens were obtained from fewer than ten paediatric patients, aged about 5 days to 17 months, who were having corrective cardiac surgery. Thymic tissue was dispersed, and mononuclear cells were isolated on a Histopaque-1077 density gradient. The staining antibodies were anti-TCRVdelta1 clone TS8.2, anti-TCRVdelta2 clone B6, anti-CD3 clone HIT3a and anti-TCRalphabeta clone IP26. V lost 3 bases and J lost 2 bases, and the count of bases not matched to a germline gene is 7. Measured from the cysteine to the phenylalanine, the CDR3 is 14 residues long. The CDR3 DNA has 42 bases and is translated from base 1. CDR1 and CDR2, per the germline V gene, are EGSTGY and YDSYTSSV.

This TCR derives from a child less than two years old who had congenital heart surgery. Sequencing used Vdelta1+ gamma-delta thymocytes from the thymus. The cell subset or site label here, explained by the study, means: FACS-sorted CD3+ TCRalphabeta- TCRVdelta1+ TCRVdelta2- thymocytes. The rearranged segments are TRGV4 and TRGJ1 or TRGJ2. The bases are TGTGCCACCTGGGATCCTCTCGATTATTATAAGAAACTCTTT. This gives the protein CATWDPLDYYKKLF.